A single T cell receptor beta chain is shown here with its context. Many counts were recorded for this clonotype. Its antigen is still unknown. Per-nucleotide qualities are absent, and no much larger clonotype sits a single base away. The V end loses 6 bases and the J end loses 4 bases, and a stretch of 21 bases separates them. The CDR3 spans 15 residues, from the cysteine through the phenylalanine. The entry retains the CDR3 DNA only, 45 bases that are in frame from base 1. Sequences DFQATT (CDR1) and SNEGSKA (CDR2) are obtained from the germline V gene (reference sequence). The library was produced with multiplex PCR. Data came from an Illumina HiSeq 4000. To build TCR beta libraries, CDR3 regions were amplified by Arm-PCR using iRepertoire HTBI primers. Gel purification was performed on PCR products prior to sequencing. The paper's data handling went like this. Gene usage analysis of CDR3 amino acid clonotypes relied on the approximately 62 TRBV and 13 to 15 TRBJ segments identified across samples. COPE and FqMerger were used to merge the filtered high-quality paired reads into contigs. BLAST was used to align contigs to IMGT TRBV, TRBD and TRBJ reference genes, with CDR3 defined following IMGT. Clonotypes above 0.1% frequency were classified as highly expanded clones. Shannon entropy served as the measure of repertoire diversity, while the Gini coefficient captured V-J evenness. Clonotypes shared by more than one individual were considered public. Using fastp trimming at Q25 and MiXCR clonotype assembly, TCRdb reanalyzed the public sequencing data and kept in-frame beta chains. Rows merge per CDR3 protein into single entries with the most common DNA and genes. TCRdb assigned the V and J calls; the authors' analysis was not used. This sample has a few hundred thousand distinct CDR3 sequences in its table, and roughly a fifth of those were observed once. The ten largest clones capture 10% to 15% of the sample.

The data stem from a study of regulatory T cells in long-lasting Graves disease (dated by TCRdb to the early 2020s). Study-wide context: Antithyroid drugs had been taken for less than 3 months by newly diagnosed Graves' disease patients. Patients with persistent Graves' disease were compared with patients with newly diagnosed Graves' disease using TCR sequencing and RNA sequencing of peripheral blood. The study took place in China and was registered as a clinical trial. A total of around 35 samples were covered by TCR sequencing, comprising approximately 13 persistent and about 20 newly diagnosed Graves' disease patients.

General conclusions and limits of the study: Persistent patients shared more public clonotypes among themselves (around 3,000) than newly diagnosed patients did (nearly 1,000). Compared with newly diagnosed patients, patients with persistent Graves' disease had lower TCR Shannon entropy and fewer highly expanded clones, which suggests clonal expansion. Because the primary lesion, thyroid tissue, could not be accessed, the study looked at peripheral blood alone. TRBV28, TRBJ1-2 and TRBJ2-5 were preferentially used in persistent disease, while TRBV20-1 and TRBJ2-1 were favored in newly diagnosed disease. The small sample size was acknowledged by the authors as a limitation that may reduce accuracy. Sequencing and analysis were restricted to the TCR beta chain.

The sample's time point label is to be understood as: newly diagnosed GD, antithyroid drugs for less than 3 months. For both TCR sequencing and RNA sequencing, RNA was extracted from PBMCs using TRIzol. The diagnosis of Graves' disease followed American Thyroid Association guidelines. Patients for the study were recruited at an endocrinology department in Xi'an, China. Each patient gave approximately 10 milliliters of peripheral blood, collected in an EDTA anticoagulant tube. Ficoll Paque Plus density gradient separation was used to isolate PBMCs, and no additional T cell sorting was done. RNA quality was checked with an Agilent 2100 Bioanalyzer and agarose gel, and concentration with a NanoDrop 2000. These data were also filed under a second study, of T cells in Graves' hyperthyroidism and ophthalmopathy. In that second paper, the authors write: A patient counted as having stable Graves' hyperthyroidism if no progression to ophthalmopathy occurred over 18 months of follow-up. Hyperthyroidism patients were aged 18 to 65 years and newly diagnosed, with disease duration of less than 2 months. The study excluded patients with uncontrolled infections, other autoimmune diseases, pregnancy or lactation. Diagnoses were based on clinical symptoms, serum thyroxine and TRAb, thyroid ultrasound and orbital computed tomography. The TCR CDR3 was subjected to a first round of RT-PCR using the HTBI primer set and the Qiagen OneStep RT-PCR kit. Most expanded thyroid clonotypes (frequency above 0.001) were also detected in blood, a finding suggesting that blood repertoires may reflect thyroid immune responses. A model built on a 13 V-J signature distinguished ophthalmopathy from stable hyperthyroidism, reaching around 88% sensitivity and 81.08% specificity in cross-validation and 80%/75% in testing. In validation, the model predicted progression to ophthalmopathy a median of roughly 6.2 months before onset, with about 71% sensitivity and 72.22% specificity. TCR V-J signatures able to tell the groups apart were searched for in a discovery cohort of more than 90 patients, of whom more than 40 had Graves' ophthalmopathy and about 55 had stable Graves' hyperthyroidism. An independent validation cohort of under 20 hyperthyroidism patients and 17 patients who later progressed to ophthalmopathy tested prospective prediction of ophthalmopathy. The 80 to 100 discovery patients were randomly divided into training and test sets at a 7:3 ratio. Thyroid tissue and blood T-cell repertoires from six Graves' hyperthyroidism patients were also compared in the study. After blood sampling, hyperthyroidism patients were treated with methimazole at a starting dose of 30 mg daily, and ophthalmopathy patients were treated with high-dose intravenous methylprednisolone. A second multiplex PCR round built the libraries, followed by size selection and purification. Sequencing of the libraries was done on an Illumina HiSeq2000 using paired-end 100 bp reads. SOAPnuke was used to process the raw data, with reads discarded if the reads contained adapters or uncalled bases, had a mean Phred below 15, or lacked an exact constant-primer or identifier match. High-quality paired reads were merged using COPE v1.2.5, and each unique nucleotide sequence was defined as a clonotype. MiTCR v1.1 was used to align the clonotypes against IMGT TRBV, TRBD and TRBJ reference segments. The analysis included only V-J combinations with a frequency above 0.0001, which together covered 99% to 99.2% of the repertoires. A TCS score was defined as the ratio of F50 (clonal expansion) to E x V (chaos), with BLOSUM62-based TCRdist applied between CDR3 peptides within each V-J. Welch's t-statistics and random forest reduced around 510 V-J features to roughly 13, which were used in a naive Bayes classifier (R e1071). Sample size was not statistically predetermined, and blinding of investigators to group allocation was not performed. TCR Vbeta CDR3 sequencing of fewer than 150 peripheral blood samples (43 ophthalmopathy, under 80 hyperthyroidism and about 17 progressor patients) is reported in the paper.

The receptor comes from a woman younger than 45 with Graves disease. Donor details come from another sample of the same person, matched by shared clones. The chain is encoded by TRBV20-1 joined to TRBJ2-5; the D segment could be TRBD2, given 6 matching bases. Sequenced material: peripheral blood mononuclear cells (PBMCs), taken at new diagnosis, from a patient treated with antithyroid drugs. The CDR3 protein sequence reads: CSASGGWLGGETQYF. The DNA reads TGCAGTGCCAGTGGAGGGTGGCTCGGGGGAGAGACCCAGTACTTC.